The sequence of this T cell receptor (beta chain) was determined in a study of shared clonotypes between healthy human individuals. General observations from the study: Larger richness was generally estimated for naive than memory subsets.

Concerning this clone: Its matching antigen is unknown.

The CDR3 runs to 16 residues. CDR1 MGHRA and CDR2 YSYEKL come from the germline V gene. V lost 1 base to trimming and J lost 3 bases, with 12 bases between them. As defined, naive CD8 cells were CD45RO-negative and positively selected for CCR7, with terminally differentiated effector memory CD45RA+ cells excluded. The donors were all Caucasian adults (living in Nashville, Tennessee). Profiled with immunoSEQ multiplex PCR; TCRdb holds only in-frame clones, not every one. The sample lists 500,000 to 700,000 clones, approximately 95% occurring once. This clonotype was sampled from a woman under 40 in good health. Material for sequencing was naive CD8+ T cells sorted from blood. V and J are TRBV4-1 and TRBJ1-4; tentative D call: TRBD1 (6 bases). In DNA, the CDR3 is TGCGCCAGCAGCCAAGCGGGGGCAGCGGCTAATGAAAAACTGTTTTTT. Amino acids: CASSQAGAAANEKLFF.